The rows below give T cell receptor beta chains drawn from one sample of a study of T cells after posttransplantation cyclophosphamide. Using immunoSEQ multiplex PCR, the repertoire was profiled, and TCRdb retains in-frame clones only, with some absent. The data show approximately 19,000 clones, with around 89% seen just once and about 2% held by the top ten. Sequenced here: PBMCs, sampled about 360 days after allogeneic stem cell transplant with calcineurin inhibitor and methotrexate. All receptors come from a female patient between 25 and 45 years old who received an allogeneic stem cell transplant from an unrelated donor, was CMV-positive, and had acute and chronic GVHD. Some T cells may originate from the graft donor. Each CDR3 is given with its conserved first and last residue. Fields, in order: clone size, V gene, D gene, J gene, CDR3 DNA, CDR3 protein. The D gene is left open where the match is weak. Only part of the rows carry a size: once, few, many, or a class if the clone is expanded.

-	TRBV15	-	TRBJ2-1	TGTGCCACCAGCAGACTAGAAAGGAGGTCCTACAATGAGCAGTTCTTC	CATSRLERRSYNEQFF
-	TRBV4-1	-	TRBJ2-7	TGCGCCAGCAGCCATCCAGGCAGCTACGAGCAGTACTTC	CASSHPGSYEQYF
once	TRBV27	TRBD1	TRBJ2-7	TGTGCCAGCAGTACCGGACAGGGGACCTACGAGCAGTACTTC	CASSTGQGTYEQYF
few	TRBV27	TRBD1	TRBJ1-1	TGTGCCAGCAGTTCGGGACAGATGAACACTGAAGCTTTCTTT	CASSSGQMNTEAFF
-	TRBV14	-	TRBJ1-2	TGTGCCAGCAGCCTCGGGGGTTATGGAGGCTACACCTTC	CASSLGGYGGYTF
-	TRBV19	-	TRBJ2-6	TGTGCCAGTGGCAACAGGCACTCTGGGGCCAACGTCCTGACTTTC	CASGNRHSGANVLTF
-	TRBV9	TRBD2	TRBJ2-1	TGTGCCAGCAGCGAACCTCTTCGGGAGGGCCAGAACAATGAGCAGTTCTTC	CASSEPLREGQNNEQFF
-	TRBV27	TRBD2	TRBJ2-5	TGTGTCAGCCGGGGGGAGGGATGGCAAGAGACCCAGTACTTC	CVSRGEGWQETQYF
-	TRBV30	TRBD1	TRBJ1-4	TGTGCCTGGACCCTGGGACAGGGCTATAATGAAAAACTGTTTTTT	CAWTLGQGYNEKLFF
-	TRBV19	-	TRBJ2-3	TGTGCCAGTAGTATAGTCGGCGGACTCAGCACAGATACGCAGTATTTT	CASSIVGGLSTDTQYF
few	TRBV14	-	TRBJ1-3	TGTGCCAGCAGCCAAGTAGGAGTTTCAGGAAACACCATATATTTT	CASSQVGVSGNTIYF
-	TRBV6-1	TRBD2	TRBJ2-7	TGTGCCAGCAGTGAAACGCGGGAGGGCGAGCAGTACTTC	CASSETREGEQYF
-	TRBV13	TRBD1	TRBJ1-2	TGTGCCAGCAGCTTTACCTCAACGCCGGGACAGGGAGGATCCTATGGCTACACCTTC	CASSFTSTPGQGGSYGYTF
-	TRBV6-1	-	TRBJ2-1	TGTGCCAGCACCGGGGACATTACCTACAATGAGCAGTTCTTC	CASTGDITYNEQFF
-	TRBV13	TRBD2	TRBJ2-3	TGTGCCAGCAGCAAGGGACTAGCGGGAGCAGATACGCAGTATTTT	CASSKGLAGADTQYF
-	TRBV18	TRBD1	TRBJ1-1	TGTGCCAGCTCACCCCGACAGGGGACCACTGAAGCTTTCTTT	CASSPRQGTTEAFF
-	TRBV10-2	-	TRBJ2-1	TGCGCCAGCAGTGAGGAGCTCTGGGAGCAGTTCTTC	CASSEELWEQFF
once	TRBV2	-	TRBJ1-1	TGTGCCAGCAGTGATCAGGGCTACACTGAAGCTTTCTTT	CASSDQGYTEAFF
-	TRBV18	TRBD1	TRBJ2-7	TGTGCCAGCTCTACCCGGGACAGGGCCCACGAGCAGTACTTC	CASSTRDRAHEQYF
-	TRBV5-8	TRBD1	TRBJ1-2	TGTGCCAGCAGCCGCTGGACAGGGGGTGGCTATGGCTACACCTTC	CASSRWTGGGYGYTF
-	TRBV5-1	TRBD2	TRBJ2-2	TGCGCCAGCAGCTTGGCCGCGGGGGGGGAGAACACCGGGGAGCTGTTTTTT	CASSLAAGGENTGELFF